Detailed here is one TCR beta chain. Its target is unknown. The sample originates from a study of T cells expressing NK-cell markers. Study context: Repertoires of TCR beta were obtained from T cells sorted as CD3+CD56+NKG2C+, CD3+CD56+NKG2C- and CD3+CD56-NKG2C+. In the group of eight sequenced donors, seven were HCMV-seropositive and one was seronegative. Findings and limits, study-wide: The CD3+CD56-NKG2C+ fraction of a handful of donors was also led by these clonotypes.

Making the TCR beta cDNA relied on 5'RACE template switching with UMIs. TCRdb re-analyzed the 5' RACE reads; it lists each CDR3 protein once, without DNA. The table lists just under 150,000 distinct CDR3 sequences. CDR1 is MNHNS and CDR2 is SASEGT in the germline V gene. This CDR3 has 14 residues. The origin of this receptor is a man aged 18 to 30 in good health. Input material: blood T cells: a sorted CD56 or NKG2C T cell subset, CD4+ or CD8+ T cells, or bulk PBMC T cells (not recorded which). The chain links TRBV6-1 to TRBJ1-1; TCRdb's D call, TRBD1, is unchecked because there is no DNA. CDR3 protein: CASTETGPNTEAFF.